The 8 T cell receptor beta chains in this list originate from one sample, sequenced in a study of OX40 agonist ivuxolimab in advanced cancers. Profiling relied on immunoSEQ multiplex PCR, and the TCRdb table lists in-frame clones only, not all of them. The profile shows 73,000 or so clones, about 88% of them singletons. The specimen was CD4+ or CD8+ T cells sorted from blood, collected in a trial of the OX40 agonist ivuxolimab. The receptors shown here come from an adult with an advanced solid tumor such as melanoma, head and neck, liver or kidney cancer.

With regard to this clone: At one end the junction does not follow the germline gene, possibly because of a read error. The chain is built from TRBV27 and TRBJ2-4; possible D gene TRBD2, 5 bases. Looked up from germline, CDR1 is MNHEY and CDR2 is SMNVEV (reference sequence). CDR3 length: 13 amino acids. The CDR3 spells CASSPSRSVGLAF. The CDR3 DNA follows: TGTGCCAGCAGTCCCAGCCGTTCAGTCGGACTCGCCTTC.

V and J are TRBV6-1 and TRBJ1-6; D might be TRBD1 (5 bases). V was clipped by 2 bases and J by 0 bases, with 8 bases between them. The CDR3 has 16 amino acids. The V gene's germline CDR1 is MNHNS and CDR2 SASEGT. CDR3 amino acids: CASSERGSSYNSPLHF. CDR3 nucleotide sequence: TGTGCCAGCAGTGAACGGGGCAGCTCCTATAATTCACCCCTCCACTTT.

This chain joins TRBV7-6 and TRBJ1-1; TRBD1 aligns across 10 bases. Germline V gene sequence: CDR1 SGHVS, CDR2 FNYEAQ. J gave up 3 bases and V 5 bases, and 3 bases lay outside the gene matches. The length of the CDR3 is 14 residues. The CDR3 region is CASSPGQGDTEAFF. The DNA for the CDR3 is TGTGCCAGCAGCCCAGGACAGGGGGACACTGAAGCTTTCTTT.

CDR3 bases: TGTGCCAGCAGCTTGGATGGCGAAGGCGGTTCACCCCTCCACTTT. Translated, it gives CASSLDGEGGSPLHF. The chain links TRBV5-8 to TRBJ1-6; D not certain. Germline CDR1 is SGHTS and CDR2 is YDEGEE. This CDR3 spans 15 amino acids. V was trimmed by 0 bases and J by 9 bases, leaving 13 bases between them. The full variable domain, its missing parts supplied by reference TRBV5-8 and TRBJ1-6, is EAGVTQSPTHLIKTRGQQATLRCSPISGHTSVYWYQQALGLGLQFLLWYDEGEERNRGNFPPRFSGRQFPNYSSELNVNALELEDSALYLCASSLDGEGGSPLHFGNGTRLTVT.

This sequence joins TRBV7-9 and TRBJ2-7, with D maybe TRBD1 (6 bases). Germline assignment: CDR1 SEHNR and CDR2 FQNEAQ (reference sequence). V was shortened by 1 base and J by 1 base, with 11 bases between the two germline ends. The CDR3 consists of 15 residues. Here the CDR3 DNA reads TGTGCCAGCAGCTTAGTGGGGGCAGGGTCCTACGAGCAGTACTTC. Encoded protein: CASSLVGAGSYEQYF.

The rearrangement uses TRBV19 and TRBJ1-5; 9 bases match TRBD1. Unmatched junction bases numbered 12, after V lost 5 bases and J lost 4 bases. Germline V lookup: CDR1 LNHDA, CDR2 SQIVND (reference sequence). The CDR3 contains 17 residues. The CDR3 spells CASSSKGGQGPNQPQHF. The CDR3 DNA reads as TGTGCCAGTAGTTCTAAGGGGGGACAGGGACCAAATCAGCCCCAGCATTTT.

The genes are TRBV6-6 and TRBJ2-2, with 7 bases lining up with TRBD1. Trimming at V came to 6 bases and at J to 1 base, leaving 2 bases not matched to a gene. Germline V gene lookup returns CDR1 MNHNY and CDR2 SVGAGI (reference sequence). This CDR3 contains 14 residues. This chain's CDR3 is CASSPGGNTGELFF. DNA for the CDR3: TGTGCCAGCAGCCCAGGGGGGAACACCGGGGAGCTGTTTTTT.

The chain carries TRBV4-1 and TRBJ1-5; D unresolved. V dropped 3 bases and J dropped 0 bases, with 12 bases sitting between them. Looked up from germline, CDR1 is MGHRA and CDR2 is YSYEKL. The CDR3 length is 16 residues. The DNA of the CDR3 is TGCGCCAGCAGCCACGTAGACATATTTAGCAATCAGCCCCAGCATTTT. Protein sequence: CASSHVDIFSNQPQHF.